The 7 T cell receptor beta chains presented below share a single source sample, sequenced in a study of cytomegalovirus exposure and HLA in healthy donors. Both 60 Vbeta primers and 13 Jbeta primers went into the PCR. Profiled with immunoSEQ multiplex PCR; TCRdb holds only in-frame clones, not every one. The sample shows 150,000 or so clones, nearly 70% of them seen only once. The source material was PBMCs. These receptors all come from a man between 25 and 39 years old in good health and CMV-seropositive.

V usage is TRBV2 and J usage is TRBJ2-5; D may be TRBD1 (5 bases). The CDR3 covers 10 residues. Germline-derived CDR1 and CDR2 are SNHLY and FYNNEI. V was clipped by 7 bases and J by 7 bases, with 7 bases between them. The CDR3 loop is CASIRGTQYF. Here the CDR3 DNA reads TGTGCCAGCATAAGGGGGACCCAGTACTTC.

The rearrangement uses TRBV4-1 and TRBJ1-5, with TRBD1 as a possible D gene (5 bases). The V end was cut by 4 bases, the J end by 2 bases, with 18 bases between. Germline V gene lookup returns CDR1 MGHRA and CDR2 YSYEKL. This CDR3 is built from 17 residues. The CDR3 DNA follows: TGCGCCAGCAGCCTTTCAAGGGCGGGGGACGGCAATCAGCCCCAGCATTTT. Amino acid sequence: CASSLSRAGDGNQPQHF.

The chain has TRBV28 and TRBJ1-5; D possibly corresponds to TRBD1 (5 bases). Germline V lookup: CDR1 MDHEN, CDR2 SYDVKM. V lost 6 bases to trimming and J lost 7 bases, with 16 bases between them. The CDR3 covers 14 residues. The CDR3 coding sequence is TGTGCCAGCAGCCTTGGACAAACTCGACAGCCCCAGCATTTT. Translating gives CASSLGQTRQPQHF.

V and J are TRBV19 and TRBJ1-5; 8 nucleotides match TRBD1. CDR1 LNHDA and CDR2 SQIVND come from the germline V gene (reference sequence). The CDR3 totals 13 residues. V was clipped by 5 bases and J by 7 bases; unmatched bases: 4. The CDR3: CASSGTGGQPQHF. CDR3 DNA: TGTGCCAGTAGTGGAACAGGGGGGCAGCCCCAGCATTTT.

The chain is built from TRBV28 and TRBJ2-7; 10 positions agree with TRBD2. This CDR3 comprises 16 residues. J lost 3 bases, V lost 3 bases, and 8 bases had no gene match. Germline CDR1 is MDHEN and CDR2 is SYDVKM. The CDR3 here is CASSLQVASGSYEQYF. CDR3 in DNA: TGTGCCAGCAGTTTGCAGGTGGCTAGCGGGAGCTACGAGCAGTACTTC.

This clone was counted a single time. This rearrangement joins TRBV6-5 to TRBJ2-1; 13 bases match TRBD2. After removal of 6 bases from V and 8 bases from J, the junction contained 4 bases not matched to a gene. The CDR3 has 14 amino acids. Germline V CDR1 and CDR2: MNHEY, SVGAGI. CDR3 DNA sequence: TGTGCCAGCAGCCGGACTAGCGGGGGCGATGAGCAGTTCTTC. It specifies CASSRTSGGDEQFF.

This chain connects TRBV13 to TRBJ2-7; 7 bases match TRBD2. This CDR3 contains 16 residues. Germline trimming cut 1 base from V and 0 bases from J; bases unmatched to any gene: 6. Per germline, CDR1 PRHDT and CDR2 FYEKMQ (reference sequence). CDR3 sequence: CASSLERGGNSYEQYF. The CDR3 nucleotides read TGTGCCAGCAGCTTAGAGCGGGGCGGGAACTCCTACGAGCAGTACTTC.